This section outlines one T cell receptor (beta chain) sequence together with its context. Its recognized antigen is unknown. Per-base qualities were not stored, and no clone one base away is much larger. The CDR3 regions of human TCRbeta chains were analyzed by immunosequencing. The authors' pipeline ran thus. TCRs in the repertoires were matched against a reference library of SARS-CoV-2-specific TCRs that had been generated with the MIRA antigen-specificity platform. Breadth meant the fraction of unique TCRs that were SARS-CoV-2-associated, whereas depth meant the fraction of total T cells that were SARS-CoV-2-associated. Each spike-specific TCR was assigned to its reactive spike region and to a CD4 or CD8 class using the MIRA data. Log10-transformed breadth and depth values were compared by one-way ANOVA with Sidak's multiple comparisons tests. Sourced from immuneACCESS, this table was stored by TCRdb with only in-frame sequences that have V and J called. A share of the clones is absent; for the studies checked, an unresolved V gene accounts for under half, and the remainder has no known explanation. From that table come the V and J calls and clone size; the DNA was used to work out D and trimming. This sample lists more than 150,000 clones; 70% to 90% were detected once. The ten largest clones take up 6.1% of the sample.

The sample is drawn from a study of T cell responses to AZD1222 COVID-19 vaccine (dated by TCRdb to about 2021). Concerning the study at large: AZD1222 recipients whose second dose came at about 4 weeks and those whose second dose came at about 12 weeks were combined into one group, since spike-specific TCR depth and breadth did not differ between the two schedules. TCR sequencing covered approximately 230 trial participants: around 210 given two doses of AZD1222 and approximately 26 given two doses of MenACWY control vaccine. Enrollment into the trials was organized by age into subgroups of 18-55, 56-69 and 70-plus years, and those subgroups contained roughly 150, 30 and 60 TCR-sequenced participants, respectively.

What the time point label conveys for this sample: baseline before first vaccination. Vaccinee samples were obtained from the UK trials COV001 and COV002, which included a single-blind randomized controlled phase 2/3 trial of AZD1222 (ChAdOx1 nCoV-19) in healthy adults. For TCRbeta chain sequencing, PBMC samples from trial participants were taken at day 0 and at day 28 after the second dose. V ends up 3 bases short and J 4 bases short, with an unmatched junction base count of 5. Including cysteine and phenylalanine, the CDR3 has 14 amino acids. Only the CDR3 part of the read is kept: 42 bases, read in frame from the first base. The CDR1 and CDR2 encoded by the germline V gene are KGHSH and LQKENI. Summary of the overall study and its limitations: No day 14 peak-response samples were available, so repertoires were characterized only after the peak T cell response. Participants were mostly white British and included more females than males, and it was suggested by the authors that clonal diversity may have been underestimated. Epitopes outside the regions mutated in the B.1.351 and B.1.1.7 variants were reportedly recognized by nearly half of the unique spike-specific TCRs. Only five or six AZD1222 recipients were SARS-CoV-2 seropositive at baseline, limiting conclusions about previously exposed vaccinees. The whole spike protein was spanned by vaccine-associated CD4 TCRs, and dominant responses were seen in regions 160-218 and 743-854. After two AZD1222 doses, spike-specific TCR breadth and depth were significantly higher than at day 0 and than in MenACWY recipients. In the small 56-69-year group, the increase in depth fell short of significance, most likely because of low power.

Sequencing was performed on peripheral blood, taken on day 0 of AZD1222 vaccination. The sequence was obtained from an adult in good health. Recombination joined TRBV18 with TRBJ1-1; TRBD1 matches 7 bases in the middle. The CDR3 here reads CASSPDREGTEAFF. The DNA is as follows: TGTGCCAGCTCACCCGACAGGGAGGGCACTGAAGCTTTCTTT.